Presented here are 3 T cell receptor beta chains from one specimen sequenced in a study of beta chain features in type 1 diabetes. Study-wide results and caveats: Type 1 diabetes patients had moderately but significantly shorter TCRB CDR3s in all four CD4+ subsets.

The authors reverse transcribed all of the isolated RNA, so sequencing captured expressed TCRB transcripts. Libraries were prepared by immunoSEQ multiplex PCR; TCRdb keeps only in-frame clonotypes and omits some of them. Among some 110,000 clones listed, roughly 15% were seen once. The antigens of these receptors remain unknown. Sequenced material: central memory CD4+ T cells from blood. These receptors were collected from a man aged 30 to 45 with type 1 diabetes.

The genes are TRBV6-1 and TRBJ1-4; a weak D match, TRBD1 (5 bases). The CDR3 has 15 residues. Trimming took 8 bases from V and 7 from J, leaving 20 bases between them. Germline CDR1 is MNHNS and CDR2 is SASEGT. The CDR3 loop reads CASWEASGNSEKLFF. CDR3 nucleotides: TGTGCCAGCTGGGAGGCTTCAGGGAATTCTGAAAAACTGTTTTTT.

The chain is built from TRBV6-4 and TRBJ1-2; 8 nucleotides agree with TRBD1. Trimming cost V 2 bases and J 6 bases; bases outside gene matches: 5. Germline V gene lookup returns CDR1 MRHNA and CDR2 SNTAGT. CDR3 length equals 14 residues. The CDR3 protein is CASSDRQGKNGYTF. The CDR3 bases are TGTGCCAGCAGTGACCGACAGGGGAAGAATGGCTACACCTTC.

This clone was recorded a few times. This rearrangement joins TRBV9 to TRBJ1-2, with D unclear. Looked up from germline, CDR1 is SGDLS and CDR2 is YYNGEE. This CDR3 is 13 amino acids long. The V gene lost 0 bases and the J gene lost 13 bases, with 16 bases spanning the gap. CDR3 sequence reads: CASSVDDFPVCTF. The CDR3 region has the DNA TGTGCCAGCAGCGTAGATGACTTTCCGGTGTGCACCTTC.